These 31 T cell receptor beta chains came from one sample sequenced in a study of blood T cells in healthy people across ages. The use of a sample-barcoded 5' primer and a J-beta primer mix characterized a second PCR of about 7 to 12 cycles. TCRdb itself ran the 5' RACE reads through MiXCR, one entry per CDR3 protein. Of some 1,800,000 distinct CDR3 sequences in the sample, around 42% were seen once. Material for sequencing was blood. These receptors were collected from a human donor in good health.

CDR3 in amino acids: CASSSSGTGIGEQFF. The DNA for the CDR3 is TGTGCCAGCAGCAGTTCCGGGACAGGGATCGGAGAGCAGTTCTTC. The chain is built from TRBV9 and TRBJ2-1; 9 bases are a match to TRBD1. The V segment lost 4 bases and the J segment 10 bases; nucleotides outside the gene matches: 12. Germline V gene sequence: CDR1 SGDLS, CDR2 YYNGEE. CDR3 size: 15 residues.

This clonotype was recorded a few times. This rearrangement joins TRBV6-2 or TRBV6-3 to TRBJ2-6; D is unresolved. The CDR3 is made up of 20 amino acids. V was shortened by 5 bases and J by 0 bases, with 23 bases between the two germline ends. Germline V gene lookup returns CDR1 MNHEY and CDR2 SVGEGT. CDR3 loop: CASSPYPIIPDSSGANVLTF. In nucleotides, the CDR3 is TGTGCCAGCAGTCCCTATCCTATCATCCCCGATAGCTCTGGGGCCAACGTCCTGACTTTC.

The genes are TRBV4-1 and TRBJ2-7; 7 bases map to TRBD1. The ends lost 1 base at V and 3 bases at J; junction bases unmatched: 9. CDR1 and CDR2 (germline): MGHRA, YSYEKL. The CDR3 contains 16 residues. The CDR3 loop reads CASSQVPDRAFYEQYF. CDR3 sequence (DNA): TGCGCCAGCAGCCAAGTCCCCGACAGGGCCTTCTACGAGCAGTACTTC.

The V call is TRBV5-1, the J call TRBJ2-3; D is perhaps TRBD1 (7 bases). The CDR3 sequence is 14 residues long. V shed 6 bases and J shed 0 bases, with 11 bases lying between them. Germline assignment: CDR1 SGHRS and CDR2 YFSETQ. In DNA, the CDR3 is TGCGCCAGCAAGGGGGCGGGGAGCACAGATACGCAGTATTTT. The encoded protein is CASKGAGSTDTQYF.

In its sample, this clonotype was seen many times. The chain has TRBV29-1 and TRBJ2-1, with a weak D call TRBD2 (6 bases). CDR3 size: 14 residues. Germline CDR1 and CDR2: SQVTM and ANQGSEA. Trimming removed 8 bases from V and 2 bases from J, with 16 bases in between. CDR3 in DNA: TGCAGCCCGACGGCGGGGAACCCCTACAATGAGCAGTTCTTC. Protein: CSPTAGNPYNEQFF.

In its sample, this clonotype was seen a few times. At one of its ends the junction is not consistent with the germline gene, which may arise from a read error. The gene calls are TRBV11-2 and TRBJ2-3, with D unclear. Germline CDR1 and CDR2: SGHAT and FQNNGV. The CDR3 is 15 amino acids. CDR3 sequence: CASTLKGLSTDTQYF. In DNA form, the CDR3 reads TGTGCCAGCACCTTAAAAGGGCTGAGCACAGATACGCAGTATTTT. Based on the CDR3 plus reference TRBV11-2 and TRBJ2-3, the full variable domain is EAGVAQSPRYKIIEKRQSVAFWCNPISGHATLYWYQQILGQGPKLLIQFQNNGVVDDSQLPKDRFSAERLKGVDSTLKIQPAKLEDSAVYLCASTLKGLSTDTQYFGPGTRLTVL.

Notes on this clonotype: Just one base apart from a much larger clone, this may be a read error. The chain recombines TRBV24-1 with TRBJ2-7; TRBD1 agrees at 7 bases. The germline gives CDR1 KGHDR, CDR2 SFDVKD. V lost 10 bases, J lost 7 bases, and 12 bases stayed unmatched. This CDR3 has 13 residues. The chain's CDR3 is CATGKGAVNEQYF. CDR3 coding DNA: TGTGCCACGGGGAAGGGGGCAGTAAATGAGCAGTACTTC.

The genes are TRBV28 and TRBJ2-1, with D possibly being TRBD1 or TRBD2 (5 bases each). Germline V CDR1 and CDR2: MDHEN, SYDVKM. CDR3 size: 15 residues. With 6 bases removed from V and 3 bases from J, the gap between germline ends came to 15 bases. The CDR3 loop reads CASSTRWGNYNEQFF. The DNA for the CDR3 is TGTGCCAGCAGCACCCGATGGGGGAACTACAATGAGCAGTTCTTC.

Worth noting for this clonotype: This may stem from a read error, because a much larger clone lies one nucleotide away. The chain couples TRBV6-2 or TRBV6-3 to TRBJ2-1, with D possibly TRBD1 on 5 matching bases. Germline V gene sequence: CDR1 MNHEY, CDR2 SVGEGT. The CDR3 is 15 amino acids. V was clipped by 2 bases and J by 10 bases, with 18 bases between them. In DNA form, the CDR3 reads TGTGCCAGCAGTTACCCCCCGACAGACTCCTACGAGCAGTTCTTC. Translating it yields CASSYPPTDSYEQFF.

V is TRBV10-3 and J is TRBJ2-6; D gene uncertain. V shed 0 bases and J shed 0 bases, with 9 bases lying between them. The CDR3 covers 17 residues. CDR1 is ENHRY, CDR2 SYGVKD, per germline. The CDR3 region has the DNA TGTGCCATCAGTGAGTCTCCAGTCCGCTCTGGGGCCAACGTCCTGACTTTC. It is translated as CAISESPVRSGANVLTF.

V and J are TRBV11-1 and TRBJ2-1; 12 bases align to TRBD2. Trimming took 4 bases from V and 5 from J; bases not matched to a gene: 9. Germline lookup yields CDR1 SGHAT and CDR2 FQDESV (reference sequence). The CDR3 has 17 amino acids. The CDR3, as DNA: TGTGCCAGCAGCTCATGGACTAGCGGGGATAAGGACAATGAGCAGTTCTTC. Its protein is CASSSWTSGDKDNEQFF.

V usage is TRBV7-9 and J usage is TRBJ2-3; 8 nucleotides agree with TRBD2. The germline V gene encodes CDR1 SEHNR and CDR2 FQNEAQ (reference sequence). The CDR3 spans 14 residues. V was clipped by 3 bases and J by 5 bases; unmatched bases: 4. CDR3 loop: CASSFRGGQDTQYF. DNA of the CDR3: TGTGCCAGCAGCTTCCGGGGGGGCCAAGATACGCAGTATTTT.

The chain has TRBV9 and TRBJ2-5, with 8 bases that match TRBD2. The V gene's germline CDR1 is SGDLS and CDR2 YYNGEE. The CDR3 is 15 amino acids. After removal of 2 bases from V and 4 bases from J, the junction contained 7 bases not matched to a gene. The CDR3 spells CASSVIAGSGETQYF. The CDR3 coding sequence is TGTGCCAGCAGCGTGATAGCGGGGTCAGGAGAGACCCAGTACTTC. Variable domain in full (rest from reference TRBV9 and TRBJ2-5): DSGVTQTPKHLITATGQRVTLRCSPRSGDLSVYWYQQSLDQGLQFLIQYYNGEERAKGNILERFSAQQFPDLHSELNLSSLELGDSALYFCASSVIAGSGETQYFGPGTRLLVL.

The genes are TRBV10-3 and TRBJ1-1; TRBD1 is a possible D gene (5 bases). The V end was cut by 2 bases, the J end by 7 bases, with 14 bases between. Germline CDR1 ENHRY, CDR2 SYGVKD. There are 14 residues in the CDR3. CDR3 sequence (DNA): TGTGCCATCAGTGAGGGCGGGGGGGAAAGTGAAGCTTTCTTT. Amino acids: CAISEGGGESEAFF.

This clonotype turned up a few times. The V gene is TRBV29-1, the J gene TRBJ1-1, with D maybe TRBD1 (6 bases). V was trimmed by 7 bases and J by 3 bases, leaving 18 bases between them. CDR3 length equals 14 residues. Germline V gene data show CDR1 as SQVTM and CDR2 as ANQGSEA. The CDR3 region has the DNA TGCAGCGCAGAGAGGATAAGGGGGGACACTGAAGCTTTCTTT. It is translated as CSAERIRGDTEAFF.

This clonotype was recorded many times. The rearrangement links TRBV27 to TRBJ2-1; 10 bases align to TRBD2. The CDR3 is made up of 15 amino acids. Germline V gene sequence: CDR1 MNHEY, CDR2 SMNVEV (reference sequence). Trimming cost V 4 bases and J 0 bases; bases outside gene matches: 0. CDR3 DNA: TGTGCCAGCAGTTGGACTAGCGGCTCCTACAATGAGCAGTTCTTC. This gives the protein CASSWTSGSYNEQFF.

Of note for this clonotype: Germline is not matched at one junction end, which may reflect a read error. The chain couples TRBV7-6 to TRBJ2-5; perhaps TRBD1 as D (5 bases). Germline V lookup: CDR1 SGHVS, CDR2 FNYEAQ. The CDR3 totals 15 residues. The CDR3: CTSSRLPRAGETQYF. In nucleotides, the CDR3 is TGTACCAGCAGCCGACTCCCAAGGGCAGGGGAGACCCAGTACTTC.

This sequence joins TRBV7-2 and TRBJ2-5; D gene uncertain. CDR3 length: 15 residues. Per the germline V gene, CDR1 is SGHTA and CDR2 is FQGNSA. Trimming removed 5 bases from V and 3 bases from J, with 16 bases in between. The CDR3 sequence: CASSLFSTWEETQYF. In DNA form, the CDR3 reads TGTGCCAGCAGCCTATTCAGCACATGGGAAGAGACCCAGTACTTC.

This chain connects TRBV28 to TRBJ1-6; no clear D gene. CDR1 is MDHEN and CDR2 is SYDVKM in the germline V gene. With 5 bases removed from V and 10 bases from J, the gap between germline ends came to 9 bases. This CDR3 has 12 residues. CDR3 protein: CASSPIISPLHF. The CDR3 DNA reads as TGTGCCAGCAGTCCTATCATCTCACCCCTCCACTTT.

The rearrangement uses TRBV4-2 and TRBJ2-4; D perhaps matches TRBD2 (7 bases). The germline gives CDR1 LGHNA, CDR2 YNFKEQ. Trimming cost V 6 bases and J 8 bases, with 14 bases left between them. The CDR3 is 13 amino acids. The CDR3 DNA reads as TGTGCCAGCAGTTCGAAGGGGGGGGACATTCAGTACTTC. It encodes CASSSKGGDIQYF.

The chain couples TRBV5-1 to TRBJ2-3; D remains ambiguous. Germline assignment: CDR1 SGHRS and CDR2 YFSETQ. V was shortened by 3 bases and J by 1 base, with 9 bases between the two germline ends. This CDR3 region has 14 residues. CDR3 sequence reads: CASSSDVRTDTQYF. The DNA for the CDR3 is TGCGCCAGCAGCTCGGACGTCCGCACAGATACGCAGTATTTT.

This chain joins TRBV20-1 and TRBJ2-7; 10 bases line up with TRBD1. The V segment lost 6 bases and the J segment 8 bases; nucleotides outside the gene matches: 10. The CDR3 has 13 residues. The germline gives CDR1 DFQATT, CDR2 SNEGSKA (reference sequence). The CDR3 DNA sequence: TGCAGTGCGGGGACAGGGGATCTATTAAAGCAGTACTTC. The encoded protein is CSAGTGDLLKQYF.

The CDR3 region is CASTPTLGGAYGYTF. CDR3 bases: TGTGCCAGCACTCCCACATTGGGGGGCGCTTATGGCTACACCTTC. The chain combines TRBV6-1 with TRBJ1-2; tentative D call: TRBD1 (6 bases). V was clipped by 7 bases and J by 5 bases, with 20 bases between them. CDR1 and CDR2 from the germline V gene are MNHNS and SASEGT. The CDR3 loop spans 15 amino acids.

This clonotype was picked up one time. The CDR3 protein is CASSFSILNSYNEQFF. As DNA, the CDR3 is TGTGCCAGCAGTTTTTCTATTCTGAACTCCTACAATGAGCAGTTCTTC. This sequence joins TRBV6-2 or TRBV6-3 and TRBJ2-1; D gene unclear. Germline V CDR1 and CDR2: MNHEY, SVGEGT. V was trimmed by 4 bases and J by 0 bases, leaving 13 bases between them. The CDR3 has 16 residues.

The V and J genes are TRBV5-1 and TRBJ1-1; tentative D call: TRBD1 (5 bases). From germline, CDR1 is SGHRS and CDR2 YFSETQ. The CDR3 sequence is 16 residues long. V was cut by 3 bases and J by 1 base, with 16 bases left in between. The CDR3 reads CASSSSIGDGNTEAFF. The CDR3 DNA follows: TGCGCCAGCAGCTCTTCCATTGGGGACGGGAACACTGAAGCTTTCTTT.

The chain links TRBV20-1 to TRBJ2-5; 7 nucleotides line up with TRBD2. With 1 base clipped from V and 11 bases from J, the junction kept 7 bases outside the gene matches. CDR1 is DFQATT, CDR2 SNEGSKA, per germline (reference sequence). The CDR3 is made up of 12 amino acids. The CDR3 region is CSARVPAGEQYF. The CDR3 nucleotides read TGCAGTGCTAGAGTCCCGGCGGGGGAGCAGTACTTC.

J is TRBJ2-1 and V is TRBV6-2 or TRBV6-3; 12 nucleotides align to TRBD2. The CDR3 runs to 18 residues. Germline values: CDR1 MNHEY, CDR2 SVGEGT. V shed 0 bases, J shed 2 bases, and the junction held 5 bases outside the gene matches. The CDR3 loop is CASSYSPSGGDTYNEQFF. In nucleotides, the CDR3 is TGTGCCAGCAGTTACTCTCCTAGCGGGGGGGATACCTACAATGAGCAGTTCTTC.

The rearrangement joins TRBV10-3 to TRBJ2-3; 7 bases line up with TRBD1. The germline CDR1 and CDR2 sequences are ENHRY and SYGVKD. CDR3 length: 14 amino acids. Trimming took 6 bases from V and 6 from J; bases not matched to a gene: 9. CDR3 bases: TGTGCCATCAGGCCCGACAGGGAAGGGGATACGCAGTATTTT. It translates to CAIRPDREGDTQYF.

V usage is TRBV20-1 and J usage is TRBJ2-7; TRBD2 aligns across 9 bases. V lost 3 bases, J lost 0 bases, and 6 bases stayed unmatched. This CDR3 spans 15 amino acids. Per the germline V gene, CDR1 is DFQATT and CDR2 is SNEGSKA (reference sequence). CDR3 loop: CSARSSGDYSYEQYF. DNA of the CDR3: TGCAGTGCTAGGTCTAGCGGGGACTACTCCTACGAGCAGTACTTC.

The rearrangement uses TRBV29-1 and TRBJ1-2; D gene ambiguous. Germline loops: CDR1 SQVTM, CDR2 ANQGSEA. The CDR3 sequence is 15 residues long. V was trimmed by 1 base and J by 4 bases, leaving 16 bases between them. CDR3 loop: CSVEGVGQLIYGYTF. The DNA of the CDR3 is TGCAGCGTTGAAGGGGTTGGGCAGCTCATCTATGGCTACACCTTC.

This clonotype has a handful of counts. The chain recombines TRBV20-1 with TRBJ2-3; TRBD1 aligns across 11 bases. Germline V gene sequence: CDR1 DFQATT, CDR2 SNEGSKA (reference sequence). CDR3 length: 15 residues. Trimming removed 0 bases from V and 5 bases from J; junction bases left unmatched: 4. CDR3 nucleotides: TGCAGTGCTAGAGAGTGGGACAGGGGGAAAGATACGCAGTATTTT. Its translation is CSAREWDRGKDTQYF.